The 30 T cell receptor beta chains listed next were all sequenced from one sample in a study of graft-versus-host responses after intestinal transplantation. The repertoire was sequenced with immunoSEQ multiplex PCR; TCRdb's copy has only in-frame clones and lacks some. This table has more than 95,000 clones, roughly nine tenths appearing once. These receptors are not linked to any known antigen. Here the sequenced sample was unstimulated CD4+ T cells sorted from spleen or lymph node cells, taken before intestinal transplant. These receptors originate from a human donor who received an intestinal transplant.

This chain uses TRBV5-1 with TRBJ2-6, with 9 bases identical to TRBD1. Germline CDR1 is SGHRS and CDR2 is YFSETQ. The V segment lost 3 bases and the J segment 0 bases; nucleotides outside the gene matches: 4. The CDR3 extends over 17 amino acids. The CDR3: CASSWRTGVSGANVLTF. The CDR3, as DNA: TGCGCCAGCAGCTGGAGGACAGGGGTCTCTGGGGCCAACGTCCTGACTTTC. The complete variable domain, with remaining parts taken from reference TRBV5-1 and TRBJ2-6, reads KAGVTQTPRYLIKTRGQQVTLSCSPISGHRSVSWYQQTPGQGLQFLFEYFSETQRNKGNFPGRFSGRQFSNSRSEMNVSTLELGDSALYLCASSWRTGVSGANVLTFGAGSRLTVL.

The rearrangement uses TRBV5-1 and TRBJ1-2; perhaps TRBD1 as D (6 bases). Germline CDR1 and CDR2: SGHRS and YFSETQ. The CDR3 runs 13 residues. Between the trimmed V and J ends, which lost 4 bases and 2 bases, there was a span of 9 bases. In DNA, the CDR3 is TGCGCCAGCAGCGCCGGACAGAACTATGGCTACACCTTC. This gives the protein CASSAGQNYGYTF.

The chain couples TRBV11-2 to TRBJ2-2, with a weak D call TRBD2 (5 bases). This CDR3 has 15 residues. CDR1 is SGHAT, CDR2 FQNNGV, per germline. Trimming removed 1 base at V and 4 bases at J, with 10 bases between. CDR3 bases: TGTGCCAGCAGCTTAGTGCCGGGGTGCACCGGGGAGCTGTTTTTT. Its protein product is CASSLVPGCTGELFF.

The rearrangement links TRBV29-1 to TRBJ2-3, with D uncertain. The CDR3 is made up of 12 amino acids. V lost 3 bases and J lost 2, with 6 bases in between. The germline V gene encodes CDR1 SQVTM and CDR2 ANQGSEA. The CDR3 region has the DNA TGCAGCGTTGATGACTCCACAGATACGCAGTATTTT. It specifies CSVDDSTDTQYF.

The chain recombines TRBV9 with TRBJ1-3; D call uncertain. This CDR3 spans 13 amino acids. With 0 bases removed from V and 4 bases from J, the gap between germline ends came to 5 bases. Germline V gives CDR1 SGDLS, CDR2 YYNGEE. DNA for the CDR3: TGTGCCAGCAGCGTAGGAGGGGGAAACACCATATATTTT. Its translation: CASSVGGGNTIYF.

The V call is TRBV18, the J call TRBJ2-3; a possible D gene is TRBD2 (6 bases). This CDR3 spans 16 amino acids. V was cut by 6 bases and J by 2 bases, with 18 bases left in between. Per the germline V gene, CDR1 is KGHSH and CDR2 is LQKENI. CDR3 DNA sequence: TGTGCCAGCTCCTACACAGGAGCGGGCCCCACAGATACGCAGTATTTT. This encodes CASSYTGAGPTDTQYF.

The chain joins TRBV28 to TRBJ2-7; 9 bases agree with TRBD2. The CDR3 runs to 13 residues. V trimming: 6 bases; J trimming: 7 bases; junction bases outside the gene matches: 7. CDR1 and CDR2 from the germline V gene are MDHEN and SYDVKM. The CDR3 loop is CASRVTSGREQYF. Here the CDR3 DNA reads TGTGCCAGCAGGGTGACTAGCGGTAGGGAGCAGTACTTC.

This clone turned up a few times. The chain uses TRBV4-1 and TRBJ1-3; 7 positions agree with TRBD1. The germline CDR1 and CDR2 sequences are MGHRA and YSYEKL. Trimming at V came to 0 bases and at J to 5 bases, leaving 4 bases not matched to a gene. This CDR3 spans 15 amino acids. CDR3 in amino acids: CASSQDPTGRNTIYF. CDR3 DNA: TGCGCCAGCAGCCAAGATCCGACAGGGAGAAACACCATATATTTT.

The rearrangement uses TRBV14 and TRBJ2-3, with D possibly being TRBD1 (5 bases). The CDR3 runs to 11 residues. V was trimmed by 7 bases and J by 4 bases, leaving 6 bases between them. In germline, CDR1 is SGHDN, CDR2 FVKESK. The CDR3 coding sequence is TGTGCCAGCAAGGGGCCAGATACGCAGTATTTT. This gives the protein CASKGPDTQYF.

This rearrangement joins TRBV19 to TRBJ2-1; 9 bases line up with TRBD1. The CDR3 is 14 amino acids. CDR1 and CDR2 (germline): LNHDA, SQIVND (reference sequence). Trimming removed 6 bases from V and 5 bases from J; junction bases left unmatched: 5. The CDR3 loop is CASSPGTGNNEQFF. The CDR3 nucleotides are TGTGCCAGTAGCCCCGGGACAGGGAACAATGAGCAGTTCTTC.

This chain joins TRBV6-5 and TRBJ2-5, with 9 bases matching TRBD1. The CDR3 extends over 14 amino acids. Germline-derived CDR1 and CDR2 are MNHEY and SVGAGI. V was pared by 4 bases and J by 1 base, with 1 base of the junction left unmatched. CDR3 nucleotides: TGTGCCAGCAGTTGGGGACAGGGCCAAGAGACCCAGTACTTC. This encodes CASSWGQGQETQYF.

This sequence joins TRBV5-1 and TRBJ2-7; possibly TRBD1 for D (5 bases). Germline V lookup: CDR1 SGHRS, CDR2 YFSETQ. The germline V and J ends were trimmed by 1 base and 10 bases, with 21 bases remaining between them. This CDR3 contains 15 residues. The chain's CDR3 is CASSLNEKGLTTQYF. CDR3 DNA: TGCGCCAGCAGCTTGAACGAGAAGGGGCTAACGACACAGTACTTC.

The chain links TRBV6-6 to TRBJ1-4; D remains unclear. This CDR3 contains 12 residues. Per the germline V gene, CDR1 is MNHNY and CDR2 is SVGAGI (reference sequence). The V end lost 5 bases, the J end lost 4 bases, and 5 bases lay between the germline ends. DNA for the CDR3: TGTGCCAGCAGTAGCTTTAATGAAAAACTGTTTTTT. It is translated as CASSSFNEKLFF.

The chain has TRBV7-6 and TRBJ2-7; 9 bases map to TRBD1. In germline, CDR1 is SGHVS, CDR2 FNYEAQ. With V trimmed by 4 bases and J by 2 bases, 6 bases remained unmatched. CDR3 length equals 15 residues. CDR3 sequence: CASSSRGQGTYEQYF. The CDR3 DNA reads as TGTGCCAGCAGCTCGCGGGGACAGGGAACCTACGAGCAGTACTTC.

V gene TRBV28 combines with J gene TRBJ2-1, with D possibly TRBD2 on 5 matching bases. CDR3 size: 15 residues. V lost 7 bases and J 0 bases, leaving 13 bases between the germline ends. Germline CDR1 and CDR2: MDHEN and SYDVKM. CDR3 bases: TGTGCCAGCACCTCTGGAGCGGTCTCCTACAATGAGCAGTTCTTC. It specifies CASTSGAVSYNEQFF. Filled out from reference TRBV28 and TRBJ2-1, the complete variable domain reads DVKVTQSSRYLVKRTGEKVFLECVQDMDHENMFWYRQDPGLGLRLIYFSYDVKMKEKGDIPEGYSVSREKKERFSLILESASTNQTSMYLCASTSGAVSYNEQFFGPGTRLTVL.

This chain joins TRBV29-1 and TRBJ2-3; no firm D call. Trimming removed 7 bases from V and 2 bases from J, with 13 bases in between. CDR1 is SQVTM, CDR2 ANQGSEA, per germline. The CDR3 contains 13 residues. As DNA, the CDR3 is TGCAGCGCTACCCCTGCATACACAGATACGCAGTATTTT. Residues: CSATPAYTDTQYF.

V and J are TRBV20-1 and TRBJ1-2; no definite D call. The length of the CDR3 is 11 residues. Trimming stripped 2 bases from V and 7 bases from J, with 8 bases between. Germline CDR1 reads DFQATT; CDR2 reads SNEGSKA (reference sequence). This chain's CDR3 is CSARQEVGYTF. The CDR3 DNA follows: TGCAGTGCTAGACAAGAGGTTGGCTACACCTTC.

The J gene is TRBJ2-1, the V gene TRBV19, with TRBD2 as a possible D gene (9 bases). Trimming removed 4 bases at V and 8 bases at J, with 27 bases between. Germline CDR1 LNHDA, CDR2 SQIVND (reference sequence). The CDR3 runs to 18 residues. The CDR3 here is CASSKGQGGSGRSHEQFF. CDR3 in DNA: TGTGCCAGTAGTAAAGGACAGGGAGGTAGCGGGAGATCCCATGAGCAGTTCTTC.

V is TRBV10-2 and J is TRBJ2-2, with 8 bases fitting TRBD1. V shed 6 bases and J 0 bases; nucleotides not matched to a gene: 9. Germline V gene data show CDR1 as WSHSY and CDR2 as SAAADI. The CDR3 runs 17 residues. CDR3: CASRRQGSASNTGELFF. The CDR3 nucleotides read TGCGCCAGCAGACGACAGGGGAGCGCCTCGAACACCGGGGAGCTGTTTTTT.

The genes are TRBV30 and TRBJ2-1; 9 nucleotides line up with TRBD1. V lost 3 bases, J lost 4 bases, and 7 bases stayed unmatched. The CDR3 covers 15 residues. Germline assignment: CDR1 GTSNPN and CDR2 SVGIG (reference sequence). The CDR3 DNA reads TGTGCCTGGAGCAGCGGACAGGGGATTTACAATGAGCAGTTCTTC. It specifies CAWSSGQGIYNEQFF.

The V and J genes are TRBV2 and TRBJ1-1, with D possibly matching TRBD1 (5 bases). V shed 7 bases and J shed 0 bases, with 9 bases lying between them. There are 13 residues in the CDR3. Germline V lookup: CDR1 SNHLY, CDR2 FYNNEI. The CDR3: CASTADMNTEAFF. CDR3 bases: TGTGCCAGCACGGCGGACATGAACACTGAAGCTTTCTTT.

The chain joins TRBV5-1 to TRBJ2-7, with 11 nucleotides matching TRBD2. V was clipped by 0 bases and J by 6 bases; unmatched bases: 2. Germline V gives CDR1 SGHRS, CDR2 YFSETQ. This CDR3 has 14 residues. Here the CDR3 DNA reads TGCGCCAGCAGCTTGGTACTAGCGGGAGTCGAGCAGTACTTC. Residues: CASSLVLAGVEQYF. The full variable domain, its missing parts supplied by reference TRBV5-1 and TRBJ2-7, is KAGVTQTPRYLIKTRGQQVTLSCSPISGHRSVSWYQQTPGQGLQFLFEYFSETQRNKGNFPGRFSGRQFSNSRSEMNVSTLELGDSALYLCASSLVLAGVEQYFGPGTRLTVT.

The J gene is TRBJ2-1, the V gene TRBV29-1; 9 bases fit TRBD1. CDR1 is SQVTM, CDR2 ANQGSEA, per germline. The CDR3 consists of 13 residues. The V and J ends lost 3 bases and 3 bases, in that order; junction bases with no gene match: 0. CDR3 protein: CSVEDRGYNEQFF. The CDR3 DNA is TGCAGCGTTGAGGACAGGGGCTACAATGAGCAGTTCTTC.

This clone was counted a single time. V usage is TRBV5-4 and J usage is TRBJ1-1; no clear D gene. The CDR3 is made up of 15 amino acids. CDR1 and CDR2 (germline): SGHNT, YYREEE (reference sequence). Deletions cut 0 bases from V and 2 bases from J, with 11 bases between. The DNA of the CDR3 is TGTGCCAGCAGCTTGGTCCACTCTCTTAACACTGAAGCTTTCTTT. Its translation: CASSLVHSLNTEAFF.

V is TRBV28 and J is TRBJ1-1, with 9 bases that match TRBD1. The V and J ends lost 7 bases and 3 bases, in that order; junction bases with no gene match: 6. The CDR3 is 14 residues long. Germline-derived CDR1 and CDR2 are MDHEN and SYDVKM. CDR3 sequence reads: CASKDDRGYTEAFF. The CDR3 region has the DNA TGTGCCAGCAAAGATGACAGGGGGTACACTGAAGCTTTCTTT.

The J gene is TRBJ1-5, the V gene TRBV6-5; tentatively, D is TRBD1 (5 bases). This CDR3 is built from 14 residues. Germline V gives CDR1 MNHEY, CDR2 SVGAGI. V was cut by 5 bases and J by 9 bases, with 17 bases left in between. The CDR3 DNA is TGTGCCAGCAGTCCCGGCGGGGGACTGAGGCCCCAGCATTTT. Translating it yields CASSPGGGLRPQHF.

The CDR3 DNA is TGTGCCAGCAGTCTCAACAGGAGCTATGGCTACACCTTC. Its protein product is CASSLNRSYGYTF. J is TRBJ1-2 and V is TRBV6-5, with D possibly matching TRBD1 (5 bases). The CDR3 has 13 residues. The ends were cut back, 5 bases at V and 4 bases at J, with 11 bases in the middle. Germline-derived CDR1 and CDR2 are MNHEY and SVGAGI.

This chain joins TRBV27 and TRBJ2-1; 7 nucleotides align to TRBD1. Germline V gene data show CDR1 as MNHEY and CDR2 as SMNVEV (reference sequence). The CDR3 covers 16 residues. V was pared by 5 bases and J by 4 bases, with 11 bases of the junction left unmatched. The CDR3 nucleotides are TGTGCCAGCAGTAGTACCAGAACAGGGGTATACAATGAGCAGTTCTTC. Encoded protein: CASSSTRTGVYNEQFF.

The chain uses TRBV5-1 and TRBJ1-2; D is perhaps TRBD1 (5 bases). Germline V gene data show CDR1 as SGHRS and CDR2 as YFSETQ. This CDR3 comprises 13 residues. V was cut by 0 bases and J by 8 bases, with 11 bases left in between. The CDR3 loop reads CASSLEGAGGYTF. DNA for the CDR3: TGCGCCAGCAGCTTGGAAGGGGCAGGCGGCTACACCTTC.

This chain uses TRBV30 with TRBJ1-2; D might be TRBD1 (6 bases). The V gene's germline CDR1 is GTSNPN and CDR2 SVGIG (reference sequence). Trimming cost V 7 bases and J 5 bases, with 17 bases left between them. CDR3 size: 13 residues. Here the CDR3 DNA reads TGTGCCTCGAAGACAGGATTGGCGTATGGCTACACCTTC. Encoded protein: CASKTGLAYGYTF.